The TCR delta chain under discussion was sequenced for a study of Vδ1+ human thymocytes. In the case of this clone: Its target is not known.

Extracted RNA was reverse transcribed into cDNA. Multiplex PCR used pooled V-gene forward primers and a constant-region reverse primer to amplify CDR3s. TCRdb reprocessed the multiplex PCR reads through CATT. Here the sample spans 45,000 to 60,000 delta-chain clones, less than 20% being singletons. The CDR3 sequence is 18 residues long. V was trimmed by 0 bases and J by 6 bases, leaving 23 bases between them. Germline CDR1 reads TSWWSYY; CDR2 reads QGS. Study conclusions and caveats: Unexpected Vdelta2 sequences could cause misinterpretation of bulk repertoire data. Highly polyclonal TRG and TRD repertoires with Gaussian CDR3 length distributions appeared in thymus. Thymic delta-chain repertoires held approximately 19% Vdelta2 sequences and few Vdelta3, despite high sort purity.

Vdelta1+ thymocyte sorts reached between about 97% and 99.6% purity. The genes are TRDV1 and TRDJ1; tentatively, D is TRDD3 (6 bases). This receptor was taken from a boy in the first two years of life who had congenital heart surgery. Sequencing input: Vdelta1+ gamma-delta thymocytes from the thymus. The subset is: FACS-sorted CD3+ TCRalphabeta- TCRVdelta1+ TCRVdelta2- thymocytes. This chain's CDR3 is CALGELSRLGMLLYKLIF. CDR3 nucleotides: TGTGCTCTTGGGGAACTATCCAGATTGGGGATGTTACTCTATAAACTCATCTTT.